Sequencing of this T cell receptor beta chain was carried out in a study of CD8+ T cells in alopecia areata. Study-wide findings and caveats: Under tofacitinib, fewer expanded CD8+ clones appeared among the top 100 scalp clones. Across lesional scalp, and particularly alopecia totalis/universalis, clonality surpassed that of normal scalp.

The treatment here: oral pan-JAK inhibitor, 5-10 mg twice daily. The investigators collected lesional scalp punch biopsies and peripheral blood from alopecia areata patients. Cell sorting was applied to PBMCs, and CD4+ and CD8+ T cells were collected. This clone was picked up a small number of times. As yet, its antigen is unknown. This CDR3 comprises 12 residues. Germline assignment: CDR1 SNHLY and CDR2 FYNNEI. The ends were cut back, 4 bases at V and 4 bases at J, with 6 bases in the middle. Sequencing templates came from extracted RNA that was reverse transcribed into cDNA. Here immunoSEQ multiplex PCR was the method, and the copy in TCRdb shows in-frame clones only, minus some. The sample lists about 120,000 clones; about 50% were seen once.

This chain connects TRBV2 to TRBJ2-3; unclear D gene. The receptor was isolated from a human donor with alopecia areata. Material: CD4+ T cells sorted from blood, obtained at week 4, from a patient treated with tofacitinib. CDR3 protein: CASSVFPDTQYF. Here the CDR3 DNA reads TGTGCCAGCAGTGTGTTCCCAGATACGCAGTATTTT.